Listed below are T cell receptor beta chains from one sample, sequenced in a study of control samples from healthy donors and cancer patients. Method: immunoSEQ multiplex PCR; TCRdb's copy keeps in-frame clones and lacks some. The sample consists of 60,000 to 95,000 clones, around nine tenths of them appearing once. Sequenced material: PBMCs. The source of these receptors is a woman aged 45-65 years with colorectal cancer. Both conserved end residues are part of each CDR3. D genes are given only for firm matches. Only some rows state a clone size, as once, few, many or a class for expanded clones.

cdr3_aa: CASSHGVGEQFF
cdr3_nt: TGTGCCAGCAGCCACGGGGTCGGTGAGCAGTTCTTC
d_call: NA
j_call: TRBJ2-1
v_call: TRBV7-3
clone_size: NA

cdr3_aa: CAIKPPTNTEAFF
cdr3_nt: TGTGCCATTAAGCCCCCAACGAACACTGAAGCTTTCTTT
d_call: NA
j_call: TRBJ1-1
v_call: TRBV6-5
clone_size: few

cdr3_aa: CASIPGAYNEQFF
cdr3_nt: TGTGCCAGCATCCCGGGGGCCTACAATGAGCAGTTCTTC
d_call: NA
j_call: TRBJ2-1
v_call: TRBV2
clone_size: medium-sized

cdr3_aa: CASSLGGETYNEQFF
cdr3_nt: TGCGCCAGCAGCTTGGGCGGGGAGACCTACAATGAGCAGTTCTTC
d_call: NA
j_call: TRBJ2-1
v_call: TRBV5-1
clone_size: NA

cdr3_aa: CAISEEGQPQHF
cdr3_nt: TGTGCCATCAGTGAGGAGGGTCAGCCCCAGCATTTT
d_call: NA
j_call: TRBJ1-5
v_call: TRBV10-3
clone_size: NA

cdr3_aa: CASSLGRDTEAFF
cdr3_nt: TGTGCCAGCAGTTTAGGGCGGGACACTGAAGCTTTCTTT
d_call: NA
j_call: TRBJ1-1
v_call: TRBV27
clone_size: few

cdr3_aa: CASSYSHTSEKLFF
cdr3_nt: TGTGCCAGCAGTTACTCCCATACCAGTGAAAAACTGTTTTTT
d_call: NA
j_call: TRBJ1-4
v_call: TRBV6-5
clone_size: NA

cdr3_aa: CASSITPDAARNQPQHF
cdr3_nt: TGTGCCAGTAGTATAACCCCGGACGCCGCTCGGAATCAGCCCCAGCATTTT
d_call: NA
j_call: TRBJ1-5
v_call: TRBV19
clone_size: NA

cdr3_aa: CASSFQGPGNTIYF
cdr3_nt: TGTGCCAGCAGCTTTCAAGGCCCCGGAAACACCATATATTTT
d_call: NA
j_call: TRBJ1-3
v_call: TRBV5-6
clone_size: NA

cdr3_aa: CASRGGIIQETQYF
cdr3_nt: TGTGCCAGTCGCGGGGGGATCATCCAAGAGACCCAGTACTTC
d_call: TRBD2
j_call: TRBJ2-5
v_call: TRBV7-2
clone_size: NA

cdr3_aa: CASSVVSSSYNEQFF
cdr3_nt: TGTGCCAGTAGTGTTGTCTCGAGCTCCTACAATGAGCAGTTCTTC
d_call: NA
j_call: TRBJ2-1
v_call: TRBV19
clone_size: NA

cdr3_aa: CASSLIGGNSNEQFF
cdr3_nt: TGTGCCAGCAGCTTAATTGGAGGTAACAGCAATGAGCAGTTCTTC
d_call: NA
j_call: TRBJ2-1
v_call: TRBV7-3
clone_size: NA

cdr3_aa: CASSVGGSNEKLFF
cdr3_nt: TGTGCCAGCAGTGTGGGAGGGTCAAATGAAAAACTGTTTTTT
d_call: NA
j_call: TRBJ1-4
v_call: TRBV2
clone_size: NA

cdr3_aa: CASSPQPLGGSYNEQFF
cdr3_nt: TGTGCCAGCAGCCCCCAGCCGCTTGGGGGCTCCTACAATGAGCAGTTCTTC
d_call: NA
j_call: TRBJ2-1
v_call: TRBV9
clone_size: NA

cdr3_aa: CASSLDAGPSGNTIYF
cdr3_nt: TGCGCCAGCAGCTTGGACGCAGGGCCGTCTGGAAACACCATATATTTT
d_call: NA
j_call: TRBJ1-3
v_call: TRBV5-1
clone_size: NA

cdr3_aa: CASSETGARNQPQHF
cdr3_nt: TGTGCCAGCAGTGAAACGGGGGCGCGCAATCAGCCCCAGCATTTT
d_call: NA
j_call: TRBJ1-5
v_call: TRBV6-1
clone_size: NA

cdr3_aa: CASGFRASTDTQYF
cdr3_nt: TGTGCTAGTGGTTTTCGGGCCAGCACAGATACGCAGTATTTT
d_call: NA
j_call: TRBJ2-3
v_call: TRBV12-5
clone_size: NA

cdr3_aa: CASSYPESYGYTF
cdr3_nt: TGTGCCAGCAGTTACCCAGAAAGCTATGGCTACACCTTC
d_call: NA
j_call: TRBJ1-2
v_call: TRBV7-2
clone_size: NA

cdr3_aa: CAISAGGGNNEQFF
cdr3_nt: TGTGCCATCAGTGCAGGCGGGGGCAACAATGAGCAGTTCTTC
d_call: NA
j_call: TRBJ2-1
v_call: TRBV10-3
clone_size: NA

cdr3_aa: CASSQRQDSPLHF
cdr3_nt: TGTGCCAGCAGCCAAAGGCAAGACTCACCCCTCCACTTT
d_call: NA
j_call: TRBJ1-6
v_call: TRBV14
clone_size: NA

cdr3_aa: CASSSSSGVYNEQFF
cdr3_nt: TGCGCCAGCAGCTCGAGCAGTGGGGTCTACAATGAGCAGTTCTTC
d_call: NA
j_call: TRBJ2-1
v_call: TRBV5-1
clone_size: NA

cdr3_aa: CASSREREETQYF
cdr3_nt: TGTGCCAGCAGCCGGGAGAGGGAAGAGACCCAGTACTTC
d_call: NA
j_call: TRBJ2-5
v_call: TRBV27
clone_size: NA

cdr3_aa: CASSESWGGGEKLFF
cdr3_nt: TGTGCCAGCAGCGAAAGTTGGGGGGGAGGTGAAAAACTGTTTTTT
d_call: NA
j_call: TRBJ1-4
v_call: TRBV9
clone_size: NA

cdr3_aa: CASSQDLEETQYF
cdr3_nt: TGTGCCAGCAGCCAAGACTTGGAAGAGACCCAGTACTTC
d_call: NA
j_call: TRBJ2-5
v_call: TRBV3-1/TRBV3-2
clone_size: NA

cdr3_aa: CASSEMADNSPLHF
cdr3_nt: TGTGCCAGCAGTGAAATGGCAGATAATTCACCCCTCCACTTT
d_call: NA
j_call: TRBJ1-6
v_call: TRBV6-1
clone_size: few

cdr3_aa: CASSAGQGANTGELFF
cdr3_nt: TGTGCCAGCAGTGCAGGACAGGGCGCGAACACCGGGGAGCTGTTTTTT
d_call: TRBD1
j_call: TRBJ2-2
v_call: TRBV6-1
clone_size: NA

cdr3_aa: CASSFAKQETQYF
cdr3_nt: TGTGCCAGCAGCTTCGCAAAACAAGAGACCCAGTACTTC
d_call: NA
j_call: TRBJ2-5
v_call: TRBV7-2
clone_size: NA

cdr3_aa: CASTPETADSEKLFF
cdr3_nt: TGTGCCAGCACCCCTGAGACAGCAGACTCTGAAAAACTGTTTTTT
d_call: NA
j_call: TRBJ1-4
v_call: TRBV28
clone_size: NA

cdr3_aa: CATSREGDSPLHF
cdr3_nt: TGTGCCACCAGCAGAGAGGGAGATTCACCCCTCCACTTT
d_call: NA
j_call: TRBJ1-6
v_call: TRBV15
clone_size: once

cdr3_aa: CASSPLVDITSTDTQYF
cdr3_nt: TGTGCCAGCAGTCCCCTAGTGGATATTACTAGCACAGATACGCAGTATTTT
d_call: NA
j_call: TRBJ2-3
v_call: TRBV27
clone_size: NA

cdr3_aa: CASSLLSGETEAFF
cdr3_nt: TGTGCCAGCAGCCTCCTAAGCGGGGAGACTGAAGCTTTCTTT
d_call: NA
j_call: TRBJ1-1
v_call: TRBV3-1/TRBV3-2
clone_size: NA

cdr3_aa: CASSQDGSGVAGYTQYF
cdr3_nt: TGTGCCAGCAGCCAAGATGGTAGCGGGGTAGCGGGATATACGCAGTATTTT
d_call: TRBD2
j_call: TRBJ2-3
v_call: TRBV14
clone_size: NA

cdr3_aa: CATSRDITGTGLETQYF
cdr3_nt: TGTGCCACCAGCAGAGACATCACTGGGACAGGGCTAGAGACCCAGTACTTC
d_call: TRBD1
j_call: TRBJ2-5
v_call: TRBV15
clone_size: NA

cdr3_aa: CASSWAPGANEKLFF
cdr3_nt: TGCGCCAGCAGCTGGGCCCCGGGGGCTAATGAAAAACTGTTTTTT
d_call: NA
j_call: TRBJ1-4
v_call: TRBV5-1
clone_size: NA

cdr3_aa: CASRAIQGTNYGYTF
cdr3_nt: TGCGCCAGCAGGGCCATACAGGGGACCAACTATGGCTACACCTTC
d_call: TRBD1
j_call: TRBJ1-2
v_call: TRBV10-2
clone_size: NA

cdr3_aa: CASRGGLNTEAFF
cdr3_nt: TGTGCCAGCAGAGGGGGATTGAACACTGAAGCTTTCTTT
d_call: NA
j_call: TRBJ1-1
v_call: TRBV12-3/TRBV12-4
clone_size: NA

cdr3_aa: CAWSVQEGMNTEAFF
cdr3_nt: TGTGCCTGGAGTGTACAGGAGGGCATGAACACTGAAGCTTTCTTT
d_call: NA
j_call: TRBJ1-1
v_call: TRBV30
clone_size: few

cdr3_aa: CASSFGGVNEKLFF
cdr3_nt: TGCGCCAGCAGCTTTGGGGGGGTTAATGAAAAACTGTTTTTT
d_call: NA
j_call: TRBJ1-4
v_call: TRBV5-1
clone_size: NA

cdr3_aa: CATRTGRTGELFF
cdr3_nt: TGTGCCACCAGGACAGGGCGAACCGGGGAGCTGTTTTTT
d_call: TRBD1
j_call: TRBJ2-2
v_call: TRBV18
clone_size: NA

cdr3_aa: CASSQDLGDYRYNEQFF
cdr3_nt: TGCGCCAGCAGCCAAGATCTGGGGGACTACCGCTACAATGAGCAGTTCTTC
d_call: TRBD2
j_call: TRBJ2-1
v_call: TRBV4-1
clone_size: NA

cdr3_aa: CAWSAGSGANVLTF
cdr3_nt: TGTGCCTGGAGTGCAGGGTCTGGGGCCAACGTCCTGACTTTC
d_call: NA
j_call: TRBJ2-6
v_call: TRBV30
clone_size: NA

cdr3_aa: CASSFVQGYGYTF
cdr3_nt: TGTGCCAGCAGTTTCGTACAGGGCTATGGCTACACCTTC
d_call: NA
j_call: TRBJ1-2
v_call: TRBV12-3/TRBV12-4
clone_size: NA

cdr3_aa: CASSLGAGAETQYF
cdr3_nt: TGTGCCAGCAGCTTAGGTGCAGGGGCAGAGACCCAGTACTTC
d_call: NA
j_call: TRBJ2-5
v_call: TRBV7-3
clone_size: once

cdr3_aa: CASSEAWGTGANVLTF
cdr3_nt: TGTGCCAGCAGTGAAGCGTGGGGGACTGGGGCCAACGTCCTGACTTTC
d_call: NA
j_call: TRBJ2-6
v_call: TRBV6-1
clone_size: few

cdr3_aa: CASSSEGLSTEAFF
cdr3_nt: TGCGCCAGCAGCTCCGAGGGATTAAGTACTGAAGCTTTCTTT
d_call: NA
j_call: TRBJ1-1
v_call: TRBV5-1
clone_size: NA

cdr3_aa: CSVDDGSTGELFF
cdr3_nt: TGCAGCGTTGATGACGGAAGTACCGGGGAGCTGTTTTTT
d_call: NA
j_call: TRBJ2-2
v_call: TRBV29-1
clone_size: NA

cdr3_aa: CASSQDTTNEKLFF
cdr3_nt: TGTGCCAGCAGCCAGGATACAACTAATGAAAAACTGTTTTTT
d_call: NA
j_call: TRBJ1-4
v_call: TRBV3-1/TRBV3-2
clone_size: NA

cdr3_aa: CASSQPRDRGYGYTF
cdr3_nt: TGTGCCAGCAGCCAACCTAGGGACAGGGGCTATGGCTACACCTTC
d_call: TRBD1
j_call: TRBJ1-2
v_call: TRBV3-1/TRBV3-2
clone_size: NA

cdr3_aa: CASSESRQFKNIQYF
cdr3_nt: TGTGCCAGCAGTGAATCCCGACAGTTTAAAAACATTCAGTACTTC
d_call: NA
j_call: TRBJ2-4
v_call: TRBV25-1
clone_size: NA

cdr3_aa: CASSPGTEPTGELFF
cdr3_nt: TGCGCCAGCAGTCCCGGGACAGAACCCACCGGGGAGCTGTTTTTT
d_call: TRBD1
j_call: TRBJ2-2
v_call: TRBV5-1
clone_size: NA

cdr3_aa: CASSQSPADRGGTGELFF
cdr3_nt: TGCGCCAGCAGTCAATCGCCGGCGGACAGGGGGGGCACCGGGGAGCTGTTTTTT
d_call: TRBD1
j_call: TRBJ2-2
v_call: TRBV23-1
clone_size: NA

cdr3_aa: CASSLGDRGETQYF
cdr3_nt: TGTGCCAGCAGCTTAGGGGACAGGGGAGAGACCCAGTACTTC
d_call: TRBD1
j_call: TRBJ2-5
v_call: TRBV7-9
clone_size: NA

cdr3_aa: CASRRVGPGTGELFF
cdr3_nt: TGTGCCAGCAGACGCGTGGGGCCGGGCACCGGGGAGCTGTTTTTT
d_call: NA
j_call: TRBJ2-2
v_call: TRBV6-5
clone_size: once